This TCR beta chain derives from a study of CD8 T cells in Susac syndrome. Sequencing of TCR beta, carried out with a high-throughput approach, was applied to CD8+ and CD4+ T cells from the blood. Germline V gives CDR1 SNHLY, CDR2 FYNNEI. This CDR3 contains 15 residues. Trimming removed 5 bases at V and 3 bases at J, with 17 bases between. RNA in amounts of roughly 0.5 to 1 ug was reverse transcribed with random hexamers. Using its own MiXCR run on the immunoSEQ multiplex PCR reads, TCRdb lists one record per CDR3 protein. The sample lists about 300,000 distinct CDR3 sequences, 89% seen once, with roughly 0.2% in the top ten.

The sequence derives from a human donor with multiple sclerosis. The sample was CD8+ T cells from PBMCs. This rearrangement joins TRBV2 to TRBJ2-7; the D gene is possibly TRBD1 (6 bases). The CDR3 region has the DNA TGTGCCAGCAGTTCCGCTACAGGGAAGGTCTACGAGCAGTACTTC. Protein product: CASSSATGKVYEQYF.